The T cell receptor beta chain described here comes from a study of T cells in localized non-small cell lung cancer. Repertoires were generated with immunoSEQ multiplex PCR, while TCRdb's copy carries only in-frame clones and drops some. The sample comprises approximately 34,000 clones, 87% of which are singletons, and approximately 6.8% rests with the top ten. The length of the CDR3 is 13 residues. The V end was cut by 4 bases, the J end by 5 bases, with 11 bases between. Germline loops: CDR1 SGHVS, CDR2 FQNEAQ. The material sequenced was peripheral blood, taken before any cancer treatment. This TCR derives from a woman aged 35-75 years with stage I lung adenocarcinoma. The chain is built from TRBV7-8 and TRBJ1-2; D is unclear. CDR3 coding DNA: TGTGCCAGCAGCTCCCCGGACGGTTATGGCTACACCTTC. This encodes CASSSPDGYGYTF.